The 32 T cell receptor beta chains presented below share a single source sample, sequenced in a study of T-cell memory formation after mild COVID-19. From the 5' RACE reads, TCRdb called clonotypes with MiXCR, one entry per CDR3 protein. Here the sample spans a few hundred thousand distinct CDR3 sequences, over 11% being singletons. The material sequenced was PBMCs or a T cell subset sorted from them (not recorded which). These receptors all stem from a man aged 18 to 30 who had mild COVID-19 (a few samples of this study predate the infection). Cell type and time point are not known.

This chain connects TRBV4-1 to TRBJ1-1; D uncertain. This CDR3 region has 14 residues. Germline V gene data show CDR1 as MGHRA and CDR2 as YSYEKL. Trimming removed 0 bases at V and 4 bases at J, with 9 bases between. The CDR3 coding sequence is TGCGCCAGCAGCCAAGATGGGTTGACCACTGAAGCTTTCTTT. Its protein product is CASSQDGLTTEAFF.

CDR3 sequence reads: CASSFLTSGGTGETQYF. CDR3 sequence (DNA): TGTGCCAGCAGCTTCCTGACTAGCGGGGGGACGGGAGAGACCCAGTACTTC. This chain links TRBV4-2 with TRBJ2-5, with TRBD2 matching 13 bases. J lost 4 bases, V lost 5 bases, and 10 bases had no gene match. Germline CDR1 reads LGHNA; CDR2 reads YNFKEQ. The CDR3 totals 17 residues.

This chain connects TRBV14 to TRBJ2-7; no reliable D call. This CDR3 comprises 15 residues. Germline V gene sequence: CDR1 SGHDN, CDR2 FVKESK. Trimming removed 2 bases from V and 5 bases from J, with 16 bases in between. CDR3 sequence: CASSQRSGRVNEQYF. The CDR3 nucleotides read TGTGCCAGCAGCCAAAGGTCCGGACGGGTAAACGAGCAGTACTTC.

The genes are TRBV12-3 or TRBV12-4 and TRBJ2-7; weak D call: TRBD2 (6 bases). The CDR3 sequence is 15 residues long. V lost 6 bases and J 3 bases, leaving 18 bases between the germline ends. The CDR3 sequence: CASRGDVLGGYEQYF. The CDR3 DNA sequence: TGTGCCAGCAGGGGGGATGTTCTGGGGGGCTACGAGCAGTACTTC.

This clonotype was seen only a few times. The chain is built from TRBV7-9 and TRBJ2-1; 10 positions agree with TRBD2. The CDR3 contains 16 residues. V lost 5 bases, J lost 8 bases, and 12 bases stayed unmatched. Germline V gives CDR1 SEHNR, CDR2 FQNEAQ (reference sequence). CDR3 coding DNA: TGTGCCAGCAGCAGCGGGACTAGCGATAGCGGCGATGAGCAGTTCTTC. Translation gives CASSSGTSDSGDEQFF.

The chain is built from TRBV6-1 and TRBJ1-1; the match to TRBD1 covers 10 bases. The V gene end was trimmed by 6 bases and the J gene end by 5 bases; junction bases not matched to a gene: 9. The CDR3 consists of 15 residues. CDR1 MNHNS and CDR2 SASEGT come from the germline V gene. This chain's CDR3 is CASRDIGQGVTEAFF. The DNA for the CDR3 is TGTGCCAGCAGGGATATCGGACAGGGGGTTACTGAAGCTTTCTTT.

This clonotype showed up just a few times. V usage is TRBV7-9 and J usage is TRBJ2-2, with D possibly TRBD1 on 6 matching bases. The V and J ends lost 10 bases and 0 bases respectively, with 18 bases between them. Germline V CDR1 and CDR2: SEHNR, FQNEAQ (reference sequence). This CDR3 spans 16 amino acids. The CDR3 region has the DNA TGTGCCACCAGGGGCGCAGACAGACCGAACACCGGGGAGCTGTTTTTT. Its translation: CATRGADRPNTGELFF.

This clonotype was detected only a few times. This chain connects TRBV29-1 to TRBJ1-1; D is uncertain. V lost 2 bases and J 5 bases, leaving 9 bases between the germline ends. CDR1 and CDR2 from the germline V gene are SQVTM and ANQGSEA. The CDR3 loop spans 12 amino acids. The CDR3 sequence is CSVEKGRTEAFF. DNA of the CDR3: TGCAGCGTTGAAAAGGGAAGGACTGAAGCTTTCTTT.

The J gene is TRBJ2-6, the V gene TRBV7-9; no clear D gene. This CDR3 contains 17 residues. V was cut by 3 bases and J by 1 base, with 13 bases left in between. Germline CDR1 reads SEHNR; CDR2 reads FQNEAQ (reference sequence). Here the CDR3 DNA reads TGTGCCAGCAGCTTCGAGCCAGGAGCTTCTGGGGCCAACGTCCTGACTTTC. The encoded protein is CASSFEPGASGANVLTF. Full variable domain (remainder filled in from reference TRBV7-9 and TRBJ2-6): DTGVSQNPRHKITKRGQNVTFRCDPISEHNRLYWYRQTLGQGPEFLTYFQNEAQLEKSRLLSDRFSAERPKGSFSTLEIQRTEQGDSAMYLCASSFEPGASGANVLTFGAGSRLTVL.

The rearrangement joins TRBV7-2 to TRBJ2-3; perhaps TRBD1 as D (6 bases). This CDR3 has 20 amino acids. CDR1 is SGHTA and CDR2 is FQGNSA in the germline V gene. With 5 bases removed from V and 2 bases from J, the gap between germline ends came to 29 bases. Written as DNA, the CDR3 is TGTGCCAGCAGCATCCCACTTGCAGGGGCGACTACCTCCCACACAGATACGCAGTATTTT. Its translation: CASSIPLAGATTSHTDTQYF.

This clonotype was observed many times. V gene TRBV29-1 combines with J gene TRBJ2-7; 11 nucleotides match TRBD2. Trimming took 4 bases from V and 4 from J; bases not matched to a gene: 9. The CDR3 runs 15 residues. CDR1 and CDR2 (germline): SQVTM, ANQGSEA. CDR3 sequence (DNA): TGCAGCGTTGGTGGACTAGCGGGTAACCCTTACGAGCAGTACGTC. Translating gives CSVGGLAGNPYEQYV.

In this sample, this clonotype turned up many times. CDR3 protein: CASSGTDEKLFF. The CDR3 DNA is TGTGCCAGCAGTGGGACAGATGAAAAACTGTTTTTT. The genes are TRBV2 and TRBJ1-4; weak D call: TRBD1 (6 bases). The germline CDR1 and CDR2 sequences are SNHLY and FYNNEI. The V end was cut by 4 bases, the J end by 6 bases, with 6 bases between. The CDR3 covers 12 residues.

The chain is built from TRBV7-9 and TRBJ1-2; 7 nucleotides align to TRBD1. The CDR3 has 14 amino acids. Germline V gene lookup returns CDR1 SEHNR and CDR2 FQNEAQ (reference sequence). The trim removed 8 bases at V and 5 bases at J, leaving 11 bases unmatched. CDR3 DNA sequence: TGTGCCAGCCAGAGGACAGGCGTATTTTATGGCTACACCTTC. It translates to CASQRTGVFYGYTF.

This clonotype has only a few counts. The V gene is TRBV7-3, the J gene TRBJ2-1; D is undetermined. The CDR3 runs 14 residues. Germline CDR1 is SGHTA and CDR2 is FQGTGA. Trimming left V 2 bases short and J 9 bases short, with 14 bases between. In nucleotides, the CDR3 is TGTGCCAGCAGCTTAGTTGCTAGTATTAGTGAGCAGTTCTTC. Amino acids: CASSLVASISEQFF. The full variable domain, in which reference TRBV7-3 and TRBJ2-1 provide the parts outside the CDR3, is GAGVSQTPSNKVTEKGKYVELRCDPISGHTALYWYRQSLGQGPEFLIYFQGTGAADDSGLPNDRFFAVRPEGSVSTLKIQRTERGDSAVYLCASSLVASISEQFFGPGTRLTVL.

The V call is TRBV3-1, the J call TRBJ1-1; D not certain. CDR3 length equals 14 residues. CDR1 and CDR2 from the germline V gene are LGHDT and YNNKEL (reference sequence). V was trimmed by 0 bases and J by 0 bases, leaving 5 bases between them. CDR3 sequence: CASSQDYMNTEAFF. In DNA form, the CDR3 reads TGTGCCAGCAGCCAAGATTACATGAACACTGAAGCTTTCTTT.

V usage is TRBV29-1 and J usage is TRBJ2-5; 8 nucleotides agree with TRBD2. The V gene's germline CDR1 is SQVTM and CDR2 ANQGSEA. This CDR3 has 13 residues. V lost 4 bases and J lost 5; bases outside the gene matches: 6. DNA for the CDR3: TGCAGCGTTGGCGGGGGGACATGGGAGACCCAGTACTTC. Its protein is CSVGGGTWETQYF.

The sample holds a few counts of this clonotype. CDR3 bases: TGTGCCAGCTCACCAAGCAGGGGTCAGGAGACCCAGTACTTC. Its protein product is CASSPSRGQETQYF. The chain is built from TRBV18 and TRBJ2-5; D is possibly TRBD1 (6 bases). The CDR3 runs to 14 residues. V was clipped by 2 bases and J by 5 bases, with 12 bases between them. Germline CDR1 is KGHSH and CDR2 is LQKENI.

This chain uses TRBV12-3 or TRBV12-4 with TRBJ2-5; 7 bases line up with TRBD2. The CDR3 is made up of 15 amino acids. V lost 6 bases, J lost 1 base, and 8 bases stayed unmatched. The CDR3 DNA is TGTGCCAGCAGCTTCGGGGGGACGACCCAAGAGACCCAGTACTTC. This encodes CASSFGGTTQETQYF.

This chain connects TRBV12-3 or TRBV12-4 to TRBJ2-7, with 9 bases that match TRBD1. The CDR3 runs 15 residues. J gave up 2 bases and V 3 bases, and 5 bases lay outside the gene matches. This CDR3 is CASSFADRGPYEQYF. DNA of the CDR3: TGTGCCAGCAGTTTTGCGGACAGGGGCCCCTACGAGCAGTACTTC.

In this sample, this clonotype turned up a few times. The chain employs TRBV6-5 and TRBJ1-4, with a weak D call TRBD1 (5 bases). V shed 5 bases and J shed 5 bases, with 15 bases lying between them. The CDR3 covers 15 residues. The germline gives CDR1 MNHEY, CDR2 SVGAGI. Here the CDR3 DNA reads TGTGCCAGCAGTCCGGGACGTAAAGGGAATGAAAAACTGTTTTTT. This sequence encodes CASSPGRKGNEKLFF.

This clonotype was found a few times. The CDR3 DNA sequence: TGTGCCAGCAGCCCAGACGGGAAAGTGGGGAGGCGAGCTTTCTTT. Amino acid sequence: CASSPDGKVGRRAFF. This chain connects TRBV7-3 to TRBJ1-1; the D is unclear. Germline CDR1 and CDR2: SGHTA and FQGTGA. V was trimmed by 5 bases and J by 10 bases, leaving 23 bases between them. The CDR3 is made up of 15 amino acids.

This clonotype was observed a few times. The gene calls are TRBV5-6 and TRBJ2-1, with a tentative D call TRBD2 (6 bases). Germline-derived CDR1 and CDR2 are SGHDT and YYEEEE. The germline V and J ends were trimmed by 0 bases and 5 bases, with 12 bases remaining between them. The CDR3 runs to 15 residues. CDR3 protein: CASSLGLGLDNEQFF. The CDR3, as DNA: TGTGCCAGCAGCTTGGGACTAGGGTTGGACAATGAGCAGTTCTTC. Full variable domain (rest looked up from reference TRBV5-6 and TRBJ2-1): DAGVTQSPTHLIKTRGQQVTLRCSPKSGHDTVSWYQQALGQGPQFIFQYYEEEERQRGNFPDRFSGHQFPNYSSELNVNALLLGDSALYLCASSLGLGLDNEQFFGPGTRLTVL.

The chain carries TRBV4-1 and TRBJ2-5; D is unresolved. CDR3 length: 14 amino acids. Germline V gene sequence: CDR1 MGHRA, CDR2 YSYEKL. Trimming stripped 2 bases from V and 2 bases from J, with 9 bases between. DNA of the CDR3: TGCGCCAGCAGCCAAAATCCAGTACAAGAGACCCAGTACTTC. It translates to CASSQNPVQETQYF.

In its sample, this clonotype was seen a few times. The chain employs TRBV14 and TRBJ2-3, with D perhaps matching TRBD1 or TRBD2 (5 bases each). CDR3 length: 14 residues. Trimming took 4 bases from V and 2 from J, leaving 10 bases between them. CDR1 is SGHDN, CDR2 FVKESK, per germline. The CDR3 is CASSPRGNTDTQYF. CDR3 in DNA: TGTGCCAGCAGCCCGAGGGGCAACACAGATACGCAGTATTTT. Variable domain in full (rest from reference TRBV14 and TRBJ2-3): EAGVTQFPSHSVIEKGQTVTLRCDPISGHDNLYWYRRVMGKEIKFLLHFVKESKQDESGMPNNRFLAERTGGTYSTLKVQPAELEDSGVYFCASSPRGNTDTQYFGPGTRLTVL.

CDR3 DNA: TGCGCCAGCAGTACGGGACAGACCTATGGCTACACCTTC. It yields the protein CASSTGQTYGYTF. The rearrangement links TRBV5-1 to TRBJ1-2; 7 bases fit TRBD1. J gave up 4 bases and V 5 bases, and 5 bases lay outside the gene matches. The CDR3 loop spans 13 amino acids. CDR1 SGHRS and CDR2 YFSETQ come from the germline V gene.

This clonotype has a handful of counts. The V call is TRBV6-2 or TRBV6-3, the J call TRBJ2-7; the D is unclear. The ends were cut back, 6 bases at V and 3 bases at J, with 15 bases in the middle. CDR1 and CDR2 from the germline V gene are MNHEY and SVGEGT. CDR3 length: 14 residues. CDR3 DNA sequence: TGTGCCAGCAGCCCTCCGGCGGAGCTCTACGAGCAGTACGTC. It specifies CASSPPAELYEQYV.

This clonotype was seen only a few times. This rearrangement joins TRBV7-9 to TRBJ2-1, with unresolved D. Germline lookup yields CDR1 SEHNR and CDR2 FQNEAQ (reference sequence). Trimming cost V 6 bases and J 2 bases, with 11 bases left between them. The CDR3 is made up of 14 amino acids. CDR3 sequence reads: CASSRVLAYNEQFF. The CDR3 DNA reads as TGTGCCAGCAGTCGGGTTCTGGCCTACAATGAGCAGTTCTTC.

This clonotype was seen only a few times. This sequence joins TRBV28 and TRBJ1-2; D ambiguous. Trimming stripped 5 bases from V and 3 bases from J, with 13 bases between. The CDR3 has 14 residues. CDR1 is MDHEN, CDR2 SYDVKM, per germline. The CDR3 loop reads CASSPGPVDYGYTF. As DNA, the CDR3 is TGTGCCAGCAGTCCCGGACCGGTGGACTATGGCTACACCTTC.

This clonotype came up a few times. The V call is TRBV7-2, the J call TRBJ1-6; tentative D call: TRBD1 (5 bases). V shed 11 bases and J shed 7 bases, with 15 bases lying between them. This CDR3 contains 13 residues. Germline V CDR1 and CDR2: SGHTA, FQGNSA. The CDR3 coding sequence is TGTGCCTCCCGATGGGACTTAAATTCACCCCTCCACTTT. Translated: CASRWDLNSPLHF.

The genes are TRBV27 and TRBJ2-7; 10 bases are a match to TRBD1. V lost 6 bases, J lost 4 bases, and 15 bases stayed unmatched. CDR1 MNHEY and CDR2 SMNVEV come from the germline V gene (reference sequence). The CDR3 has 17 amino acids. The DNA of the CDR3 is TGTGCCAGCAGCCTCGCCGGGACAGGGGTCTCATATTACGAGCAGTACTTC. Protein sequence: CASSLAGTGVSYYEQYF.

This clonotype is termed medium-sized. The chain is built from TRBV7-2 and TRBJ2-7; 7 nucleotides agree with TRBD1. The ends lost 4 bases at V and 3 bases at J; junction bases unmatched: 6. The CDR3 has 14 residues. The V gene's germline CDR1 is SGHTA and CDR2 FQGNSA. The CDR3 DNA reads as TGTGCCAGCAGCTCCGGGACAGATTACTACGAGCAGTACTTC. Translation: CASSSGTDYYEQYF.

This chain joins TRBV4-3 and TRBJ2-7; TRBD2 is a possible D gene (5 bases). Trimming removed 1 base at V and 9 bases at J, with 19 bases between. This CDR3 is 15 amino acids long. In germline, CDR1 is LGHNA, CDR2 YSLEER. The CDR3 loop is CASSQGLYSGKGQYF. CDR3 DNA sequence: TGCGCCAGCAGCCAAGGTCTGTACTCCGGGAAGGGGCAGTACTTC.